The 16 T cell receptor beta chains below come from one sample, sequenced in a study of T cell responses to AZD1222 COVID-19 vaccine. The data were produced by immunoSEQ multiplex PCR, yet TCRdb's version contains in-frame clones alone and is incomplete. Altogether 120,000 to 150,000 clones are present, about 90% being singletons, with the ten largest covering about 3%. The sequences come from peripheral blood, collected on day 0 of MenACWY control vaccination. The receptors originated from an adult in good health.

The rearrangement uses TRBV7-9 and TRBJ1-2, with a tentative D call TRBD1 (5 bases). Per germline, CDR1 SEHNR and CDR2 FQNEAQ (reference sequence). The V end lost 5 bases, the J end lost 8 bases, and 15 bases lay between the germline ends. This CDR3 is built from 13 residues. This chain's CDR3 is CASSDEDSDGYTF. The CDR3 coding sequence is TGTGCCAGCAGCGATGAAGACAGTGACGGCTACACCTTC.

The CDR3, as DNA: TGTGCCAGCAGTGAAAAAGGCTGGAGCTCCTACGAGCAGTACTTC. This sequence encodes CASSEKGWSSYEQYF. V is TRBV6-1 and J is TRBJ2-7; D gene ambiguous. Germline V gene lookup returns CDR1 MNHNS and CDR2 SASEGT. This CDR3 has 15 residues. V shed 2 bases and J shed 0 bases, with 11 bases lying between them.

V and J are TRBV10-3 and TRBJ2-6, with 11 bases fitting TRBD1. This CDR3 is built from 16 residues. V shed 10 bases and J 1 base; nucleotides not matched to a gene: 6. CDR1 and CDR2 (germline): ENHRY, SYGVKD. CDR3 in amino acids: CATSGTGGSGANVLTF. CDR3 DNA: TGTGCCACCTCCGGGACAGGGGGTTCTGGGGCCAACGTCCTGACTTTC.

The gene calls are TRBV19 and TRBJ2-7; D is possibly TRBD2 (6 bases). CDR3 size: 13 residues. V lost 7 bases to trimming and J lost 0 bases, with 10 bases between them. The germline CDR1 and CDR2 sequences are LNHDA and SQIVND (reference sequence). CDR3 DNA sequence: TGTGCCAGTATCGGGGGTAACTCCTACGAGCAGTACTTC. This codes for CASIGGNSYEQYF.

The chain couples TRBV28 to TRBJ2-1; D call uncertain. V lost 5 bases, J lost 5 bases, and 13 bases lay in between. The CDR3 extends over 14 amino acids. The germline gives CDR1 MDHEN, CDR2 SYDVKM. CDR3 residues: CASSLHTLHNEQFF. DNA of the CDR3: TGTGCCAGCAGTCTTCATACTCTGCACAATGAGCAGTTCTTC.

The chain is built from TRBV20-1 and TRBJ2-2; D is unclear. The CDR3 has 12 residues. CDR1 and CDR2 from the germline V gene are DFQATT and SNEGSKA (reference sequence). V lost 3 bases to trimming and J lost 6 bases, with 8 bases between them. CDR3 sequence reads: CSASGGPGELFF. In DNA, the CDR3 is TGCAGTGCTAGTGGTGGCCCCGGGGAGCTGTTTTTT.

In its sample, this clone was seen once. The rearrangement links TRBV4-2 to TRBJ2-3; D possibly uses TRBD1 or TRBD2 (5 bases each). The CDR3 contains 17 residues. The V end was cut by 0 bases, the J end by 3 bases, with 16 bases between. Germline CDR1 and CDR2: LGHNA and YNFKEQ. The CDR3 protein is CASSQDSEGSPTDTQYF. DNA of the CDR3: TGTGCCAGCAGCCAAGATTCCGAGGGGAGCCCAACAGATACGCAGTATTTT.

A few counts support this clone. The chain couples TRBV11-2 to TRBJ1-4; no clear D. V lost 4 bases and J lost 8, with 17 bases in between. CDR1 and CDR2 from the germline V gene are SGHAT and FQNNGV. CDR3 size: 15 residues. CDR3 loop: CASSSDGSMGEKLFF. CDR3 in DNA: TGTGCCAGCAGCTCCGACGGGTCAATGGGAGAAAAACTGTTTTTT.

The CDR3 region has the DNA TGTGCCAGCAGTCACGACAGGGGGCTGAGCACTGAAGCTTTCTTT. This codes for CASSHDRGLSTEAFF. This sequence joins TRBV6-5 and TRBJ1-1, with 10 bases lining up with TRBD1. CDR3 length: 15 residues. J was trimmed by 4 bases and V by 5 bases; bases with no gene match: 7. Germline V gene sequence: CDR1 MNHEY, CDR2 SVGAGI.

This clone was picked up one time. V usage is TRBV14 and J usage is TRBJ1-2; unclear D gene. CDR1 and CDR2 from the germline V gene are SGHDN and FVKESK. This CDR3 region has 13 residues. V lost 3 bases, J lost 7 bases, and 12 bases lay in between. The DNA for the CDR3 is TGTGCCAGCAGCCACCCGGCAGGTTCTGGCTACACCTTC. Encoded protein: CASSHPAGSGYTF.

This chain joins TRBV7-9 and TRBJ1-2; TRBD1 might be the D (5 bases). The CDR3 totals 13 residues. Germline-derived CDR1 and CDR2 are SEHNR and FQNEAQ (reference sequence). Trimming stripped 6 bases from V and 7 bases from J, with 15 bases between. The DNA for the CDR3 is TGTGCCAGCAGTAGGGACGCTTGGAGTGGCTACACCTTC. It specifies CASSRDAWSGYTF. The full variable domain, with the rest looked up from reference TRBV7-9 and TRBJ1-2, is DTGVSQNPRHKITKRGQNVTFRCDPISEHNRLYWYRQTLGQGPEFLTYFQNEAQLEKSRLLSDRFSAERPKGSFSTLEIQRTEQGDSAMYLCASSRDAWSGYTFGSGTRLTVV.

This chain links TRBV9 with TRBJ2-7; D ambiguous. The CDR3 consists of 14 residues. Trimming cost V 0 bases and J 0 bases, with 7 bases left between them. The germline gives CDR1 SGDLS, CDR2 YYNGEE. Here the CDR3 reads CASSVGPSSYEQYF. The CDR3 DNA follows: TGTGCCAGCAGCGTAGGGCCAAGCTCCTACGAGCAGTACTTC.

V usage is TRBV2 and J usage is TRBJ1-2; possible D gene TRBD1, 5 bases. The CDR3 consists of 17 residues. The V end was cut by 1 base, the J end by 1 base, with 16 bases between. Germline-derived CDR1 and CDR2 are SNHLY and FYNNEI. The CDR3 DNA is TGTGCCAGCAGTGAAGGGGCAGGGCGCCGAGATAACTATGGCTACACCTTC. This encodes CASSEGAGRRDNYGYTF.

V and J are TRBV11-3 and TRBJ2-3; tentative D call: TRBD1 (5 bases). Germline assignment: CDR1 SGHNT and CDR2 YENEEA. The CDR3 sequence is 14 residues long. Trimming took 1 base from V and 6 from J, leaving 11 bases between them. The CDR3 nucleotides read TGTGCCAGCAGCTTAGGGTCAGGGCTTGATACGCAGTATTTT. Translated: CASSLGSGLDTQYF.

The chain employs TRBV5-4 and TRBJ1-1; a weak D match, TRBD1 (6 bases). The V and J ends lost 0 bases and 4 bases respectively, with 22 bases between them. Germline values: CDR1 SGHNT, CDR2 YYREEE (reference sequence). The CDR3 is 18 amino acids. This CDR3 reads CASSLDGQGIHYGTEAFF. CDR3 bases: TGTGCCAGCAGCTTGGATGGTCAGGGGATCCACTACGGCACTGAAGCTTTCTTT. The variable domain in full, with the rest retrieved from reference TRBV5-4 and TRBJ1-1, is ETGVTQSPTHLIKTRGQQVTLRCSSQSGHNTVSWYQQALGQGPQFIFQYYREEENGRGNFPPRFSGLQFPNYSSELNVNALELDDSALYLCASSLDGQGIHYGTEAFFGQGTRLTVV.

A single count supports this clone. This CDR3 is CASSQPPTGTGELFF. DNA of the CDR3: TGCGCCAGCAGCCAGCCGCCGACAGGGACCGGGGAGCTGTTTTTT. The chain employs TRBV4-1 and TRBJ2-2, with TRBD1 identical over 7 bases. The CDR3 has 15 amino acids. CDR1 and CDR2 (germline): MGHRA, YSYEKL. The trim removed 3 bases at V and 5 bases at J, leaving 6 bases unmatched.